This record covers a single T cell receptor (beta chain). An end of the junction differs from the germline gene, which may be a read error. The sample originates from a study of blood T cell repertoires in COVID-19. Background on the study: Acute and convalescent COVID-19 samples came from the United States, Italy and Spain. The analysed material was cDNA or gDNA that came from T cells, B-cell-depleted T cells, or PBMCs.

CDR3 length: 17 amino acids. Germline V gene sequence: CDR1 LNHNV, CDR2 YYDKDF (reference sequence). Per the study methods: The authors estimated nucleated cell counts from reference gene primer amplification. Using immunoSEQ multiplex PCR, the repertoire was profiled, and TCRdb retains in-frame clones only, with some absent. Clone size and the V and J calls come from that table; the DNA yielded D and trimming. The sample lists some 200,000 clones, about nine tenths occurring once. This chain links TRBV15 with TRBJ2-3, with 8 bases matching TRBD2. The receptor was isolated from a woman in her 70s with acute or convalescent COVID-19. The sample taken for sequencing was peripheral blood. The CDR3 nucleotides are TGTGCCACCAGCAGAGATCTAACTAGCGGAAGCACATATACGCAGTATTTT. As protein: CATSRDLTSGSTYTQYF.